This record looks at one T cell receptor beta chain sequence and its context. Antigen unknown. Within the sample, other DNA sequences also encode this same CDR3. This sample was included in a study of CD8+ T cells in alopecia areata. In the study overall: Affected scalp percentage gauged treated patients' severity. Study results and limitations: Many expanded lesional clones persisted during tofacitinib (in both scalp and blood). Just one nonresponder means the tie between baseline CD8+ expansion and response stays uncertain.

Stated treatment: oral pan-JAK inhibitor, 5-10 mg twice daily. TCR sequencing used cDNA made by reverse transcription of extracted RNA. Clones were sequenced by immunoSEQ multiplex PCR, and TCRdb holds only the in-frame ones, with some missing. The profile shows more than 95,000 clones, 58% of them singletons. CDR3 length: 13 amino acids. The V gene end was trimmed by 1 base and the J gene end by 6 bases; junction bases not matched to a gene: 2. Germline CDR1 and CDR2: GTSNPN and SVGIG (reference sequence). The input for sequencing was CD8+ T cells sorted from blood, taken at week 4, from a patient treated with tofacitinib. The chain uses TRBV30 and TRBJ1-2; 10 nucleotides align to TRBD1. This TCR derives from a human donor with alopecia areata. CDR3 sequence reads: CAWSAGQGDGYTF. CDR3 in DNA: TGTGCCTGGAGTGCCGGACAGGGGGATGGCTACACCTTC.